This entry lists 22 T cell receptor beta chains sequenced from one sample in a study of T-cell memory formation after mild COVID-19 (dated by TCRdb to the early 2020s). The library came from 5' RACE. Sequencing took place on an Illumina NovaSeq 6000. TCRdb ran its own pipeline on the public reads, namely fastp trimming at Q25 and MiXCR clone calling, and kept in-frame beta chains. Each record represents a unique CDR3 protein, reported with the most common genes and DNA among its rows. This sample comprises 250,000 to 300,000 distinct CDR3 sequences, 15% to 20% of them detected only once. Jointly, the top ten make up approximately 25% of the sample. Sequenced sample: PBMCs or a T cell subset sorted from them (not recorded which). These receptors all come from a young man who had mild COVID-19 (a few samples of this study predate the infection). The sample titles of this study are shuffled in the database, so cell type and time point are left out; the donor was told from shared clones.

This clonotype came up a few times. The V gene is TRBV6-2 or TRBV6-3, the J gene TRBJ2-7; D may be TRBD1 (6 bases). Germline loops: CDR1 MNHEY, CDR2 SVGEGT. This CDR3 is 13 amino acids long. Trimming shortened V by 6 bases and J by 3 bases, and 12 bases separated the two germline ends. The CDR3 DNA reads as TGTGCCAGCAGACCCACAGGGAACTACGAGCAGTACGTC. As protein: CASRPTGNYEQYV.

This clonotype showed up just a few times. The CDR3 bases are TGTGCCAGCAGCCCCTCCACGATTGGAGCAGCTTTCTTT. Residues: CASSPSTIGAAFF. The V call is TRBV7-9, the J call TRBJ1-1, with D uncertain. CDR1 and CDR2 (germline): SEHNR, FQNEAQ (reference sequence). V was pared by 5 bases and J by 10 bases, with 17 bases between. This CDR3 region has 13 residues.

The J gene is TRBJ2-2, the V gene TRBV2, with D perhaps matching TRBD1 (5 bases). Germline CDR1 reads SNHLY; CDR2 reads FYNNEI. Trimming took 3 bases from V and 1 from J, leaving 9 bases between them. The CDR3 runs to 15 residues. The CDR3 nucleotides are TGTGCCAGCAGTGAGCAGGGTGGGAACACCGGGGAGCTGTTTTTT. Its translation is CASSEQGGNTGELFF.

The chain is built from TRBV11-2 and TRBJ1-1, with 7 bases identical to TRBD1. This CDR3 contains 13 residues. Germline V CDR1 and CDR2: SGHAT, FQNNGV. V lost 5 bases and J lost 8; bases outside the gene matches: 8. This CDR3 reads CASSVGDSGEAFF. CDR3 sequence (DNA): TGTGCCAGCAGCGTCGGGGACAGCGGAGAAGCTTTCTTT.

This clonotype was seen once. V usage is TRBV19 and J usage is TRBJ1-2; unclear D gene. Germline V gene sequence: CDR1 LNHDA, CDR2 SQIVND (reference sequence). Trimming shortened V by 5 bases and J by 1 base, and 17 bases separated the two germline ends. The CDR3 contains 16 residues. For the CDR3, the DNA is TGTGCCAGTAGTGCCGAACGGACGGTACTTAACTATGGCTACACCTTC. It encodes CASSAERTVLNYGYTF. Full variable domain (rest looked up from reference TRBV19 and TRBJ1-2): DGGITQSPKYLFRKEGQNVTLSCEQNLNHDAMYWYRQDPGQGLRLIYYSQIVNDFQKGDIAEGYSVSREKKESFPLTVTSAQKNPTAFYLCASSAERTVLNYGYTFGSGTRLTVV.

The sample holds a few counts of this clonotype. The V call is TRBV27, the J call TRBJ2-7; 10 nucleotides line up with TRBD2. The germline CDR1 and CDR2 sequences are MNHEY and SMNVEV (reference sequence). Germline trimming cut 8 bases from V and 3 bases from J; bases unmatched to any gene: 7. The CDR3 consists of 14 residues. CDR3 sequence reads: CASGLAGVIYEQYF. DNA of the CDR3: TGTGCCAGCGGCCTAGCGGGGGTCATCTACGAGCAGTACTTC.

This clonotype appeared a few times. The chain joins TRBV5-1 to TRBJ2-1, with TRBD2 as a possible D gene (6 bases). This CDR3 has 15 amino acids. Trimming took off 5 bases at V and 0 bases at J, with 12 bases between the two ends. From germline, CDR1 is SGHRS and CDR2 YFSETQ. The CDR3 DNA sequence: TGCGCCAGCAGTTCCGGACTATTCTCCTACAATGAGCAGTTCTTC. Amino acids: CASSSGLFSYNEQFF.

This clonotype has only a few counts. The CDR3 bases are TGTGCCAGCAGTTTAACTGGCATCAATGAGCAGTTCTTC. This translates into CASSLTGINEQFF. The V and J genes are TRBV12-3 or TRBV12-4 and TRBJ2-1; D gene uncertain. The V end was cut by 2 bases, the J end by 6 bases, with 8 bases between. The CDR3 has 13 residues.

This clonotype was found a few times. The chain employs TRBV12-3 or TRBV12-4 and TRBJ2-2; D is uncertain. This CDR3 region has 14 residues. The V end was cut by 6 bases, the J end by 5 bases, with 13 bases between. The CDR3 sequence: CASRVGSITGELFF. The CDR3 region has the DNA TGTGCCAGCAGGGTGGGCTCCATAACCGGGGAGCTGTTTTTT.

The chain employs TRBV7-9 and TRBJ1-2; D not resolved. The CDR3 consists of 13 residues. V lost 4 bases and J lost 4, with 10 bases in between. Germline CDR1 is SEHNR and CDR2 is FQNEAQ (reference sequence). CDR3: CASSSTGIYGYTF. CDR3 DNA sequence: TGTGCCAGCAGCTCAACGGGGATCTATGGCTACACCTTC.

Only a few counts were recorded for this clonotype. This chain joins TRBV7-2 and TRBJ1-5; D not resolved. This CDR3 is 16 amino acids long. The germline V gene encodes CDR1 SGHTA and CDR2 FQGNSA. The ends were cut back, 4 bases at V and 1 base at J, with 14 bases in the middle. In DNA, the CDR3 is TGTGCCAGCAGCTCTCCGGACGGATTGAGCAATCAGCCCCAGCATTTT. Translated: CASSSPDGLSNQPQHF.

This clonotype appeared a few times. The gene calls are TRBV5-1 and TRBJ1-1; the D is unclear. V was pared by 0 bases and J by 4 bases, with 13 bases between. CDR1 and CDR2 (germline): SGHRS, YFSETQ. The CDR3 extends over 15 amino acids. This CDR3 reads CASSLGGVGITEAFF. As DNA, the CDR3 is TGCGCCAGCAGCTTGGGTGGTGTAGGGATCACTGAAGCTTTCTTT.

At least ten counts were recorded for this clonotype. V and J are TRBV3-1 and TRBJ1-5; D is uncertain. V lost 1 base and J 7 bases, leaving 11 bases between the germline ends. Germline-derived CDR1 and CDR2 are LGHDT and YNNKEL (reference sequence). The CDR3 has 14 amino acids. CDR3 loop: CASSQGEVWQPQHF. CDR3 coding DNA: TGTGCCAGCAGCCAAGGGGAGGTCTGGCAGCCCCAGCATTTT.

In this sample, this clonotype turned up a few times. This chain's CDR3 is CSAWTGEDGYTF. In nucleotides, the CDR3 is TGCAGTGCCTGGACAGGGGAGGATGGCTACACCTTC. V gene TRBV20-1 combines with J gene TRBJ1-2; 9 bases are a match to TRBD1. With 6 bases clipped from V and 6 bases from J, the junction kept 5 bases outside the gene matches. Germline CDR1 is DFQATT and CDR2 is SNEGSKA (reference sequence). CDR3 length: 12 residues.

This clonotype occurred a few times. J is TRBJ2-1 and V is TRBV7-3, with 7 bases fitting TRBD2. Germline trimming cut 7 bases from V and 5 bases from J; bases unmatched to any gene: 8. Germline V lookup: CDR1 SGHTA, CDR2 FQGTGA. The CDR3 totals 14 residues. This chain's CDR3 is CASKKGGGDNEQFF. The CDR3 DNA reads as TGTGCCAGCAAGAAGGGCGGGGGAGACAATGAGCAGTTCTTC.

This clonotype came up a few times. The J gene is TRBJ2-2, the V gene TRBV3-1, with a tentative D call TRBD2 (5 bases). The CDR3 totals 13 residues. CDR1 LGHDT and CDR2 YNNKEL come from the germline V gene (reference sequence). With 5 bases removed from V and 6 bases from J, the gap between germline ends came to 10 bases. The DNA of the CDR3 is TGTGCCAGCAGCTTCGGGGTACCCGGGGAGCTGTTTTTT. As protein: CASSFGVPGELFF.

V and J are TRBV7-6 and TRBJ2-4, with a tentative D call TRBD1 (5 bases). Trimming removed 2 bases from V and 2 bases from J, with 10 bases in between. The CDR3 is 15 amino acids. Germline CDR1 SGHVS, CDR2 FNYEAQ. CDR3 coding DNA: TGTGCCAGCAGCTTATCAGGGTCGTCCAAAAACATTCAGTACTTC. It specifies CASSLSGSSKNIQYF.

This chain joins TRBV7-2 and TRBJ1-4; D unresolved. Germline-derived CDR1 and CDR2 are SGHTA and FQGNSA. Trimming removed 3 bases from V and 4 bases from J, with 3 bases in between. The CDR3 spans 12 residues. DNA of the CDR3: TGTGCCAGCAGCTTCCGTAATGAAAAACTGTTTTTT. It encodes CASSFRNEKLFF.

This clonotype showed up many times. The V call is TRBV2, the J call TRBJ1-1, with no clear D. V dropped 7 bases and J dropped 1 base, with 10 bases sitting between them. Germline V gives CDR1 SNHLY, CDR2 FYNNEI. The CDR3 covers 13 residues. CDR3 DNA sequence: TGTGCCAGCACCAAGACGGAGAACACTGAAGCTTTCTTT. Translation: CASTKTENTEAFF.

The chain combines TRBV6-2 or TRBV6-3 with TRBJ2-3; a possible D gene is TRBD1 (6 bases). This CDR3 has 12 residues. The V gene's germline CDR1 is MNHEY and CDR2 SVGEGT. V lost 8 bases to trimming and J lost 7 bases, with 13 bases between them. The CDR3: CASANRAYTQYF. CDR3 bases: TGTGCCAGCGCCAACAGGGCATATACGCAGTATTTT.

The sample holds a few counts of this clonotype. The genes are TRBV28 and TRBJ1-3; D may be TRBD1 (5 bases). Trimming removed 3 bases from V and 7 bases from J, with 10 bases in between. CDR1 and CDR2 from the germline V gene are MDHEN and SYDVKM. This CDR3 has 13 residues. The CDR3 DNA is TGTGCCAGCAGTTTGGGACCCGTGAACACCATATATTTT. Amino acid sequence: CASSLGPVNTIYF.

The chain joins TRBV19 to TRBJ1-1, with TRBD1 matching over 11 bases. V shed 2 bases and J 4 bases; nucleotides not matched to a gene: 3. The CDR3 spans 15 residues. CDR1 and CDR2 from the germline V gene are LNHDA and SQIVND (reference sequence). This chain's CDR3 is CASSIMGQGGTEAFF. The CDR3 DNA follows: TGTGCCAGTAGTATAATGGGACAGGGGGGCACTGAAGCTTTCTTT.